The 29 T cell receptor beta chains below come from one sample, sequenced in a study of blood T cell repertoires in COVID-19. Produced via immunoSEQ multiplex PCR; TCRdb's table is partial and in-frame only. The table lists about 150,000 clones, roughly 84% of them singletons. Input material: peripheral blood. These receptor sequences come from a human donor in a cohort sampled during active COVID-19.

This chain joins TRBV24-1 and TRBJ2-1; D is possibly TRBD2 (7 bases). V was shortened by 5 bases and J by 10 bases, with 23 bases between the two germline ends. The germline CDR1 and CDR2 sequences are KGHDR and SFDVKD. The CDR3 has 16 residues. Written as DNA, the CDR3 is TGTGCCACCAGTGGGGCGGGGGCCCGTTTGAGCAGGGAGCAGTTCTTC. Protein: CATSGAGARLSREQFF.

The V gene is TRBV23-1, the J gene TRBJ2-2, with D possibly matching TRBD1 (6 bases). TRBV23-1 is recorded as an ORF, its role being uncertain. The V gene lost 11 bases and the J gene lost 2 bases, with 15 bases spanning the gap. The CDR3 has 14 amino acids. CDR3 sequence: CARRTGRNTGELFF. The CDR3 DNA reads TGCGCCCGCCGAACAGGGCGTAACACCGGGGAGCTGTTTTTT.

V usage is TRBV7-2 and J usage is TRBJ2-5, with TRBD2 identical over 9 bases. CDR1 and CDR2 (germline): SGHTA, FQGNSA. After removal of 2 bases from V and 3 bases from J, the junction contained 4 bases not matched to a gene. This CDR3 is 15 amino acids long. The CDR3 DNA reads TGTGCCAGCAGCTTAATGGCTAGCGGGGAAGAGACCCAGTACTTC. It yields the protein CASSLMASGEETQYF.

The chain employs TRBV11-2 and TRBJ1-1; TRBD1 agrees at 10 bases. Germline V CDR1 and CDR2: SGHAT, FQNNGV. The CDR3 has 16 amino acids. Unmatched junction bases numbered 9, after V lost 4 bases and J lost 4 bases. The CDR3 loop reads CASSSMLGQGLTEAFF. In DNA form, the CDR3 reads TGTGCCAGCAGCTCAATGTTGGGACAGGGGCTCACTGAAGCTTTCTTT.

CDR3 region: CASSFDSGDEQFF. The CDR3 nucleotides are TGTGCCAGCAGCTTCGACTCGGGGGATGAGCAGTTCTTC. The V gene is TRBV7-2, the J gene TRBJ2-1; D perhaps matches TRBD2 (6 bases). The CDR3 spans 13 residues. Trimming cost V 3 bases and J 8 bases, with 11 bases left between them. The germline CDR1 and CDR2 sequences are SGHTA and FQGNSA.

The rearrangement joins TRBV9 to TRBJ2-1; TRBD2 is a possible D gene (5 bases). Germline CDR1 is SGDLS and CDR2 is YYNGEE. This CDR3 has 16 residues. With 4 bases removed from V and 2 bases from J, the gap between germline ends came to 16 bases. In nucleotides, the CDR3 is TGTGCCAGCAGCCCTACCGGGGAAAACACCTACAATGAGCAGTTCTTC. The encoded protein is CASSPTGENTYNEQFF.

V usage is TRBV19 and J usage is TRBJ1-2, with a weak D call TRBD1 (6 bases). V gave up 8 bases and J gave up 3 bases, with 13 bases separating them. CDR1 LNHDA and CDR2 SQIVND come from the germline V gene (reference sequence). The CDR3 contains 13 residues. The DNA of the CDR3 is TGTGCCAGTGCCGGGACACCTTACTATGGCTACACCTTC. Translation: CASAGTPYYGYTF.

V gene TRBV7-9 combines with J gene TRBJ2-1; the D gene is possibly TRBD2 (6 bases). The CDR3 extends over 12 amino acids. The germline V gene encodes CDR1 SEHNR and CDR2 FQNEAQ (reference sequence). V lost 7 bases and J lost 8, with 12 bases in between. Written as DNA, the CDR3 is TGTGCCAGCACCCTCGCGGGGTATGAGCAGTTCTTC. This encodes CASTLAGYEQFF.

This clone occurred a few times. This CDR3 reads CATRNVGSTEAFF. The DNA of the CDR3 is TGCGCCACCAGAAACGTCGGTTCCACTGAAGCTTTCTTT. The rearrangement joins TRBV4-1 to TRBJ1-1; D unclear. The V and J ends lost 10 bases and 4 bases respectively, with 16 bases between them. Germline CDR1 is MGHRA and CDR2 is YSYEKL. This CDR3 is built from 13 residues.

The genes are TRBV10-3 and TRBJ1-2, with no clear D. CDR1 and CDR2 (germline): ENHRY, SYGVKD. The length of the CDR3 is 13 residues. V lost 1 base and J lost 5, with 8 bases in between. As DNA, the CDR3 is TGTGCCATCAGTGAGTGGGAGGGTTATGGCTACACCTTC. Translation: CAISEWEGYGYTF.

A single count supports this clone. V gene TRBV20-1 combines with J gene TRBJ1-5; no definite D call. The CDR3 consists of 13 residues. Germline V gene sequence: CDR1 DFQATT, CDR2 SNEGSKA (reference sequence). Trimming shortened V by 3 bases and J by 2 bases, and 8 bases separated the two germline ends. The CDR3 nucleotides read TGCAGTGCTAGTGCTACGGGCAATCAGCCCCAGCATTTT. As protein: CSASATGNQPQHF.

The chain couples TRBV6-2 or TRBV6-3 to TRBJ2-5; 10 bases match TRBD2. The V and J ends lost 5 bases and 3 bases, in that order; junction bases with no gene match: 0. Germline values: CDR1 MNHEY, CDR2 SVGEGT. This CDR3 comprises 13 residues. The CDR3: CASSGLAEETQYF. Here the CDR3 DNA reads TGTGCCAGCAGTGGACTAGCGGAAGAGACCCAGTACTTC.

V usage is TRBV28 and J usage is TRBJ1-5; a possible D gene is TRBD1 (6 bases). The CDR3 spans 14 residues. The V end was cut by 5 bases, the J end by 7 bases, with 15 bases between. From germline, CDR1 is MDHEN and CDR2 SYDVKM. The CDR3 spells CASSQNQGYQPQHF. The CDR3 region has the DNA TGTGCCAGCAGTCAAAACCAGGGGTACCAGCCCCAGCATTTT.

The chain carries TRBV6-5 and TRBJ1-5; D not certain. The CDR3 consists of 13 residues. The ends were cut back, 4 bases at V and 4 bases at J, with 8 bases in the middle. Germline V gives CDR1 MNHEY, CDR2 SVGAGI. The CDR3, as DNA: TGTGCCAGCAGTTCAGGAGGGAATCAGCCCCAGCATTTT. Its translation is CASSSGGNQPQHF.

The table lists this clone with many counts. The rearrangement joins TRBV2 to TRBJ2-7, with 7 positions matching TRBD1. The CDR3 is made up of 12 amino acids. The J segment lost 7 bases and the V segment lost 6 bases, leaving 6 bases of the junction unmatched. Looked up from germline, CDR1 is SNHLY and CDR2 is FYNNEI. The CDR3 DNA reads TGTGCCAGCAGCCTGACAGGGTGGGAGCAGTACGTC. It codes for CASSLTGWEQYV.

The rearrangement joins TRBV27 to TRBJ1-5; 7 bases are shared with TRBD1. The J segment lost 0 bases and the V segment lost 6 bases, leaving 8 bases of the junction unmatched. Germline V lookup: CDR1 MNHEY, CDR2 SMNVEV (reference sequence). There are 16 residues in the CDR3. The CDR3 DNA reads TGTGCCAGCAGCCGGGACAGCTCTCATAGCAATCAGCCCCAGCATTTT. As protein: CASSRDSSHSNQPQHF.

V usage is TRBV30 and J usage is TRBJ2-1, with 11 nucleotides matching TRBD2. The CDR3 totals 16 residues. Germline CDR1 GTSNPN, CDR2 SVGIG (reference sequence). V was clipped by 0 bases and J by 10 bases; unmatched bases: 11. The CDR3 bases are TGTGCCTGGAGTGTTAAAAGACTAGCGGGGATTTTGGAGCAGTTCTTC. Encoded protein: CAWSVKRLAGILEQFF.

The gene calls are TRBV7-8 and TRBJ2-5; 8 bases match TRBD1. The V and J ends lost 6 bases and 2 bases, in that order; junction bases with no gene match: 5. This CDR3 contains 14 residues. Germline CDR1 is SGHVS and CDR2 is FQNEAQ. The DNA for the CDR3 is TGTGCCAGCAGACACGGGACAGGACAAGAGACCCAGTACTTC. Translating gives CASRHGTGQETQYF.

The V gene is TRBV4-3, the J gene TRBJ2-5; TRBD2 agrees at 10 bases. This CDR3 has 16 residues. Germline loops: CDR1 LGHNA, CDR2 YSLEER. J was trimmed by 4 bases and V by 1 base; bases with no gene match: 6. CDR3 coding DNA: TGCGCCAGCAGCCAAGGGCTAGCGGGGGCCGGAGAGACCCAGTACTTC. Residues: CASSQGLAGAGETQYF.

This sequence joins TRBV21-1 and TRBJ2-3; the table assigns TRBD2, which was not confirmed against the DNA. TRBV21-1 is tagged as a pseudogene. The CDR3 extends over 19 amino acids. The CDR3 reads CASSTEHPRSIASTDTQYF. For the CDR3, the DNA is TGTGCCAGCAGCACCGAGCACCCCCGATCTATCGCTAGCACAGATACGCAGTATTTT.

The chain combines TRBV20-1 with TRBJ1-2; 7 nucleotides align to TRBD1. The CDR3 is made up of 14 amino acids. CDR1 DFQATT and CDR2 SNEGSKA come from the germline V gene (reference sequence). V trimming: 3 bases; J trimming: 2 bases; junction bases outside the gene matches: 6. The CDR3 DNA reads TGCAGTGCTAGTCCCCGACAGGGAAACTATGGCTACACCTTC. As protein: CSASPRQGNYGYTF.

This rearrangement joins TRBV2 to TRBJ2-3, with D possibly being TRBD2 (5 bases). The length of the CDR3 is 11 residues. CDR1 SNHLY and CDR2 FYNNEI come from the germline V gene. V lost 6 bases to trimming and J lost 6 bases, with 7 bases between them. The CDR3 loop reads CASREVDTQYF. For the CDR3, the DNA is TGTGCCAGCAGGGAGGTGGATACGCAGTATTTT.

This chain links TRBV6-2 or TRBV6-3 with TRBJ1-2; the match to TRBD1 covers 9 bases. The V and J ends lost 5 bases and 4 bases, in that order; junction bases with no gene match: 5. The CDR3 consists of 14 residues. Germline CDR1 MNHEY, CDR2 SVGEGT. CDR3 residues: CASSHLQGAYGYTF. In nucleotides, the CDR3 is TGTGCCAGCAGTCACCTACAGGGGGCCTATGGCTACACCTTC.

The CDR3 protein is CASSIREGVGGYTF. The CDR3 DNA reads TGTGCCAGTAGTATACGCGAGGGGGTCGGTGGCTACACCTTC. The rearrangement uses TRBV19 and TRBJ1-2, with TRBD1 as a possible D gene (6 bases). V was cut by 2 bases and J by 7 bases, with 14 bases left in between. Germline CDR1 reads LNHDA; CDR2 reads SQIVND (reference sequence). The length of the CDR3 is 14 residues.

J is TRBJ2-5 and V is TRBV6-2 or TRBV6-3; D remains ambiguous. This CDR3 is 15 amino acids long. Germline CDR1 MNHEY, CDR2 SVGEGT. Trimming cost V 3 bases and J 4 bases, with 15 bases left between them. CDR3 sequence: CASSYRSGSGETQYF. CDR3 DNA sequence: TGTGCCAGCAGTTATCGGAGTGGATCGGGAGAGACCCAGTACTTC.

This clone was counted a few times. This chain connects TRBV10-2 to TRBJ2-7, with D possibly being TRBD1 (6 bases). Trimming shortened V by 8 bases and J by 3 bases, and 8 bases separated the two germline ends. This CDR3 region has 11 residues. CDR1 WSHSY and CDR2 SAAADI come from the germline V gene. CDR3 residues: CASQDSYEQYF. The CDR3 nucleotides are TGCGCCAGCCAGGACAGCTACGAGCAGTACTTC.

The chain has TRBV7-2 and TRBJ1-5; tentative D call: TRBD1 (6 bases). V lost 6 bases and J lost 4, with 13 bases in between. The CDR3 spans 14 residues. Germline-derived CDR1 and CDR2 are SGHTA and FQGNSA. This CDR3 is CASRRGGGNQPQHF. The CDR3 region has the DNA TGTGCCAGCAGACGAGGGGGTGGAAATCAGCCCCAGCATTTT.

The V and J genes are TRBV5-5 and TRBJ1-1; D is undetermined. V was shortened by 0 bases and J by 7 bases, with 22 bases between the two germline ends. Germline CDR1 reads SGHKS; CDR2 reads YYEKEE (reference sequence). This CDR3 is 17 amino acids long. In DNA, the CDR3 is TGTGCCAGCAGCTTGGCCGGTGGAGGGCTCTCTTTTGGTGAAGCTTTCTTT. Residues: CASSLAGGGLSFGEAFF.

The genes are TRBV28 and TRBJ1-5; D is unclear. V lost 11 bases and J 7 bases, leaving 24 bases between the germline ends. There are 15 residues in the CDR3. Germline V gene sequence: CDR1 MDHEN, CDR2 SYDVKM. CDR3 region: CAGSRRPWARQPQHF. The CDR3 DNA is TGTGCCGGCTCCCGAAGACCCTGGGCACGGCAGCCCCAGCATTTT. Complete variable domain (other parts from reference TRBV28 and TRBJ1-5): DVKVTQSSRYLVKRTGEKVFLECVQDMDHENMFWYRQDPGLGLRLIYFSYDVKMKEKGDIPEGYSVSREKKERFSLILESASTNQTSMYLCAGSRRPWARQPQHFGDGTRLSIL.